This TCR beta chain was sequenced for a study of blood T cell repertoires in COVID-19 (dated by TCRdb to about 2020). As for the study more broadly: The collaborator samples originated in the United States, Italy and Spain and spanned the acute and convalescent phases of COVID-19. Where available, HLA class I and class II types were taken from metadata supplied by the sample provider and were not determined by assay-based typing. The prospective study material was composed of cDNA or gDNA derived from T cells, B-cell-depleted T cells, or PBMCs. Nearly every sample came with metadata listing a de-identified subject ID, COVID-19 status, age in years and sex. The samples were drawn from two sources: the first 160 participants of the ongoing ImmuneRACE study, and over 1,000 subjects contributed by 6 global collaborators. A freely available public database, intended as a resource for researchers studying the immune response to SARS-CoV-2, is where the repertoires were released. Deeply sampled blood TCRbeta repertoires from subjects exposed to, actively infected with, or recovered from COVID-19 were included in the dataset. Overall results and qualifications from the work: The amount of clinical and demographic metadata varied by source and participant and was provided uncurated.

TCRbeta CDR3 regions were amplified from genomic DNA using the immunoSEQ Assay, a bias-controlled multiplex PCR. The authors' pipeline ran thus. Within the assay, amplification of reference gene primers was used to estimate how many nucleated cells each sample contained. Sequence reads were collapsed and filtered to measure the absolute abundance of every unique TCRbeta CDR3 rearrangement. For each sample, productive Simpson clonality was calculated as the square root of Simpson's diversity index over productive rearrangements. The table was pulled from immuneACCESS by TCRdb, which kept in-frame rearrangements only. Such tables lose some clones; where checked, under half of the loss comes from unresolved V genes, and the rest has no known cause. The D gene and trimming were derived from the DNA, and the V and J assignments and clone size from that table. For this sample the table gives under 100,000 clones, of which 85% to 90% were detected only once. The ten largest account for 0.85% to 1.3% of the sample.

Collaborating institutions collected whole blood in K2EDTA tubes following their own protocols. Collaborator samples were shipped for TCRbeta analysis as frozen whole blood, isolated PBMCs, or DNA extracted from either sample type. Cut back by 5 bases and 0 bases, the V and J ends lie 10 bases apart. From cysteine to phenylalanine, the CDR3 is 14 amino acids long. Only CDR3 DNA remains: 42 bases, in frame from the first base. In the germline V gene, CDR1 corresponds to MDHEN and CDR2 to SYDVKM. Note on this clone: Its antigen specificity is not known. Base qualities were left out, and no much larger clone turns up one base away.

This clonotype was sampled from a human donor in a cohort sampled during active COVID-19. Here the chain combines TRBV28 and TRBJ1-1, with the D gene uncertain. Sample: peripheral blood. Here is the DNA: TGTGCCAGCAGTCCCCCCGCAGTGAACACTGAAGCTTTCTTT. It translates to CASSPPAVNTEAFF.